This T cell receptor beta chain was captured by sequencing in a study of T cell repertoires in cytomegalovirus infection. The wider study: Use of recently identified HLA-C-restricted and well-studied HLA-B-restricted CMV epitopes was part of the study. Matching HLA type, along with CMV infection, was indicated by public TCR beta signatures. Study outcomes and limitations: Carriage of CMV together with the relevant HLA was identifiable through cumulative public TCR beta family frequency. The response measured ex vivo was dominated by TCR beta clonotypes (HLA-C-restricted and CMV-specific).

In germline, CDR1 is MNHEY, CDR2 SVGEGT. The CDR3 has 17 residues. The V gene end was trimmed by 6 bases and the J gene end by 5 bases; junction bases not matched to a gene: 14. As regards this clonotype: Its antigen remains unidentified.

Each CDR3 protein is one row after TCRdb ran MiXCR on the reads. The sample lists about half a million distinct CDR3 sequences, about 33% seen once, with 15% to 20% in the top ten. The starting material was cultured PBMCs, obtained from culture after CMV antigen stimulation. This TCR was sampled from a human donor in good health (CMV status not recorded). Some clones in this sample may be carry-over from other donors' samples. This chain connects TRBV6-2 or TRBV6-3 to TRBJ2-1, with 9 bases that match TRBD2. The CDR3 is CASRQILAGAVNNEQFF. CDR3 nucleotide sequence: TGTGCCAGCAGACAAATTTTAGCGGGAGCCGTGAACAATGAGCAGTTCTTC.